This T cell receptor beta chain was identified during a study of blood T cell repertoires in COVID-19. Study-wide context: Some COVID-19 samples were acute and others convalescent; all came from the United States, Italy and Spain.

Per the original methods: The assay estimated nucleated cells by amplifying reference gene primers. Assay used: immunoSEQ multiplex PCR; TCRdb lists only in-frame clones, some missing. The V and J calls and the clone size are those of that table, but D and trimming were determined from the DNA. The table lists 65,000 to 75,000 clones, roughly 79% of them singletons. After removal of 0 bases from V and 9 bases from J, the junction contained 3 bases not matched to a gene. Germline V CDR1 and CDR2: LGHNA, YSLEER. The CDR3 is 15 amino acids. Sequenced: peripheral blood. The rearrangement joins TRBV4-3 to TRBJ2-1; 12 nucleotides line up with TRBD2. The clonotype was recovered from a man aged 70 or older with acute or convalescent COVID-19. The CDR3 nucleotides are TGCGCCAGCAGCCAAGACCCGACTAGCGGGAGTGAGCAGTTCTTC. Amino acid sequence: CASSQDPTSGSEQFF.